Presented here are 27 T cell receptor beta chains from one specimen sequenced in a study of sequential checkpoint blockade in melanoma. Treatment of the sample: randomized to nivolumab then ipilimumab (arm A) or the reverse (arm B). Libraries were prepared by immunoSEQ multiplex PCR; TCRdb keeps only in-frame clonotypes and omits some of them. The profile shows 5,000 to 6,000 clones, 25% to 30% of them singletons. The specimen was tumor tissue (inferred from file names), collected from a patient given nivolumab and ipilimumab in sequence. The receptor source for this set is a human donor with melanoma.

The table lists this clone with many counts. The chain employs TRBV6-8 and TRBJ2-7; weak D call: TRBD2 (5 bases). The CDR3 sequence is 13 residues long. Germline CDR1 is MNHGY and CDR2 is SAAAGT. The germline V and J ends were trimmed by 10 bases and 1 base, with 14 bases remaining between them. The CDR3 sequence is CAIRRTESYEQYF. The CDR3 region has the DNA TGTGCCATCCGGAGGACCGAGTCCTACGAGCAGTACTTC.

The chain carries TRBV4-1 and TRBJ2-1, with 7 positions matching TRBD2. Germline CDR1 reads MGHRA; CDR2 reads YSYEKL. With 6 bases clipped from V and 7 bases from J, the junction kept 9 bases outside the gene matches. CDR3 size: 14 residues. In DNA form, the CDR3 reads TGCGCCAGCAGTGGGGGGAGGGCGGGAAATGAGCAGTTCTTC. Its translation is CASSGGRAGNEQFF.

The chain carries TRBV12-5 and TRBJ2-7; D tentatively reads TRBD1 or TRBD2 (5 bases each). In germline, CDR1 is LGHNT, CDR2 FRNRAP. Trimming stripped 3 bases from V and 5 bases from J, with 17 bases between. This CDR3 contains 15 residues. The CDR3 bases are TGTGCTAGTGGTTTAGGTGGGACGGCCGTCCACGAGCAGTACTTC. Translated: CASGLGGTAVHEQYF.

The CDR3 DNA follows: TGTGCCAGCAGACCCGACAGGGGCATCAATGGCTACACCTTC. Translating gives CASRPDRGINGYTF. The chain combines TRBV6-8 with TRBJ1-2; 8 nucleotides agree with TRBD1. V was pared by 6 bases and J by 6 bases, with 9 bases of the junction left unmatched. The CDR3 covers 14 residues. Germline V gene lookup returns CDR1 MNHGY and CDR2 SAAAGT.

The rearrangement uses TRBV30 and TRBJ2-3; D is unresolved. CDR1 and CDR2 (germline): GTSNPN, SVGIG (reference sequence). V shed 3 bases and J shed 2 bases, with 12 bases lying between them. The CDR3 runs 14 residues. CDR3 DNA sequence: TGTGCCTGGAGGAGCCCCGGCAACACAGATACGCAGTATTTT. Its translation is CAWRSPGNTDTQYF.

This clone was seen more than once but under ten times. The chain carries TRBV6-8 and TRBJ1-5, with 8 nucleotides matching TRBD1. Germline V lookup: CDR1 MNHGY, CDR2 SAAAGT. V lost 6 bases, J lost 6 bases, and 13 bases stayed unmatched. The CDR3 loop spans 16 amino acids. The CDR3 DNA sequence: TGTGCCAGCAGCCCTGGGCTGGGACAGGTAGGTCAGCCCCAGCATTTT. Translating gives CASSPGLGQVGQPQHF.

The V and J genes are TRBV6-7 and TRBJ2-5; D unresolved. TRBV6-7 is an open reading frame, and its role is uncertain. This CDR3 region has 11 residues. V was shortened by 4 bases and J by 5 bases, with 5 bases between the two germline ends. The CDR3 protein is CASSFGETQYF. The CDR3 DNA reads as TGTGCCAGCAGTTTCGGGGAGACCCAGTACTTC.

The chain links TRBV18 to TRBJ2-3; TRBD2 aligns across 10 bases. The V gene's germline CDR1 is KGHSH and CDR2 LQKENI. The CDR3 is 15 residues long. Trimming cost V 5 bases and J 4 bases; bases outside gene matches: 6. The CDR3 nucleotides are TGTGCCAGCTCAGCTGCTAGCGGGGGTGCAGATACGCAGTATTTT. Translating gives CASSAASGGADTQYF.

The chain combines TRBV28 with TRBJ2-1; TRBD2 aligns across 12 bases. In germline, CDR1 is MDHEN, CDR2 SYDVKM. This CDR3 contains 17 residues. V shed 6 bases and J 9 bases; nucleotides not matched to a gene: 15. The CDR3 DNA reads TGTGCCAGCAGCCCTCGGACTAGCGGGGAAAGAGGTGGTGAGCAGTTCTTC. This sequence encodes CASSPRTSGERGGEQFF.

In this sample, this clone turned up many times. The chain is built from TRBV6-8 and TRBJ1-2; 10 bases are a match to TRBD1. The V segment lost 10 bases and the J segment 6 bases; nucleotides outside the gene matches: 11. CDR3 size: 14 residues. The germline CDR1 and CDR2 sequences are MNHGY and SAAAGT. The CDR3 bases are TGTGCCATCAGCCCCGACAGGGGGCCCCATGGCTACACCTTC. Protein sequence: CAISPDRGPHGYTF.

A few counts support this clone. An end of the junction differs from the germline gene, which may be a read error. For the CDR3, the DNA is TGTGCCAGCAGACGAGCGGGAGGCTCCAACAATGAGCAGTTCTTC. Residues: CASRRAGGSNNEQFF. The chain employs TRBV11-1 and TRBJ2-1; 9 bases fit TRBD2. This CDR3 contains 15 residues. The germline CDR1 and CDR2 sequences are SGHAT and FQDESV (reference sequence).

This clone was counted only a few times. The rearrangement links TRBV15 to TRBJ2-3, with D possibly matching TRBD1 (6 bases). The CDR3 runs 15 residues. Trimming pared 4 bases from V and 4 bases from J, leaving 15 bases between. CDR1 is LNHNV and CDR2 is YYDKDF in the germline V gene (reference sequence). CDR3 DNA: TGTGCCACCAGCACCCCGAACAGGGAACCAGATACGCAGTATTTT. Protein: CATSTPNREPDTQYF.

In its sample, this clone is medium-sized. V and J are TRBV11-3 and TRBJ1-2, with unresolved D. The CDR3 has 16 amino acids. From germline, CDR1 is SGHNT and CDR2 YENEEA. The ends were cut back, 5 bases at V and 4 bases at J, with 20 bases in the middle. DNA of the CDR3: TGTGCCAGCAGCCCCAGGCTGGAGGGATCGGCCTATGGCTACACCTTC. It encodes CASSPRLEGSAYGYTF.

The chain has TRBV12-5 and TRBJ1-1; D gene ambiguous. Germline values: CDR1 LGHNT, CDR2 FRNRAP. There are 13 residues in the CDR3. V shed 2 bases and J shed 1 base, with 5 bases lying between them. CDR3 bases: TGTGCTAGTGGTTTGAGGGCGAACACTGAAGCTTTCTTT. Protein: CASGLRANTEAFF. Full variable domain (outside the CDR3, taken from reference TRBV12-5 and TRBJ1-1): DARVTQTPRHKVTEMGQEVTMRCQPILGHNTVFWYRQTMMQGLELLAYFRNRAPLDDSGMPKDRFSAEMPDATLATLKIQPSEPRDSAVYFCASGLRANTEAFFGQGTRLTVV.

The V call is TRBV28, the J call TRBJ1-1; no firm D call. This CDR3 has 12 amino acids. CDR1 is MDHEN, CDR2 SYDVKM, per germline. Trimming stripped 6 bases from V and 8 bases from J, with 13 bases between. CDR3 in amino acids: CASSQGRYEAFF. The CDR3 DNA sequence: TGTGCCAGCAGCCAAGGACGATACGAAGCTTTCTTT.

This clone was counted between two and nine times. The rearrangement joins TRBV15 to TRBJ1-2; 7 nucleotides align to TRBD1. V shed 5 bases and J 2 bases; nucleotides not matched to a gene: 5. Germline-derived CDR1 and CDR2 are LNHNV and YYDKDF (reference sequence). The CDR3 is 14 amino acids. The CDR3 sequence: CATSEATGNYGYTF. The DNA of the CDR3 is TGTGCCACCAGCGAGGCGACAGGGAACTATGGCTACACCTTC.

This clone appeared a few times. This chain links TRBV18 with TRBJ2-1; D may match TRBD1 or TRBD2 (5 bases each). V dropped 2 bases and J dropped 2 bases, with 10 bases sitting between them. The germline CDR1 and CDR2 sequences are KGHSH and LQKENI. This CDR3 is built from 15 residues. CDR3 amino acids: CASSPGGRTYNEQFF. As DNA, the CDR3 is TGTGCCAGCTCACCAGGGGGTCGGACCTACAATGAGCAGTTCTTC.

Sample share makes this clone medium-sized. The CDR3, as DNA: TGTGCCAGCAGTTTACAAGCAGGGTTTCGGCAGCCCCAGCATTTT. Translation gives CASSLQAGFRQPQHF. The V and J genes are TRBV28 and TRBJ1-5, with D possibly TRBD1 on 5 matching bases. CDR1 MDHEN and CDR2 SYDVKM come from the germline V gene. The CDR3 sequence is 15 residues long. Trimming shortened V by 2 bases and J by 7 bases, and 15 bases separated the two germline ends.

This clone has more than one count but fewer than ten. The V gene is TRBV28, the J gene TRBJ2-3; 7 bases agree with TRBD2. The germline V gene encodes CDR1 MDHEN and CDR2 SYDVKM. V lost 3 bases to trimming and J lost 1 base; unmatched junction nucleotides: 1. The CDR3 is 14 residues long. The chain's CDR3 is CASSFLAGTDTQYF. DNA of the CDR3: TGTGCCAGCAGTTTTCTAGCGGGCACAGATACGCAGTATTTT. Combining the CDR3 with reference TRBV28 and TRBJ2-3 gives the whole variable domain DVKVTQSSRYLVKRTGEKVFLECVQDMDHENMFWYRQDPGLGLRLIYFSYDVKMKEKGDIPEGYSVSREKKERFSLILESASTNQTSMYLCASSFLAGTDTQYFGPGTRLTVL.

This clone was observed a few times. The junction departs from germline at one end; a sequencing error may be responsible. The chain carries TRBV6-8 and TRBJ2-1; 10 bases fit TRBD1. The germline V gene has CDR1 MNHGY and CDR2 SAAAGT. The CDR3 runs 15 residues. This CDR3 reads CAISGTGTGVNEQFF. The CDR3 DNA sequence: TGTGCCATCAGTGGAACCGGGACAGGGGTCAATGAGCAGTTCTTC.

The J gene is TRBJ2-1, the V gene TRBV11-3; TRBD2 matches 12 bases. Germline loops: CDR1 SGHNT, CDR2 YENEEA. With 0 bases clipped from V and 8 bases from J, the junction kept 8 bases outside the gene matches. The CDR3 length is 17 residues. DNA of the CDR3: TGTGCCAGCAGCTTAGATCCTAGCGGGGGGGCCAACGATGAGCAGTTCTTC. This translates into CASSLDPSGGANDEQFF.

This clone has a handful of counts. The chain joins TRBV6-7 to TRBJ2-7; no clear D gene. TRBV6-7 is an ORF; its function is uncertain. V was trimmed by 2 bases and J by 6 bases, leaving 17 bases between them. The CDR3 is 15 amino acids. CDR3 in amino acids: CASSYTKRRASEQYF. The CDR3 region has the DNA TGTGCCAGCAGTTACACTAAGAGAAGGGCTAGCGAGCAGTACTTC.

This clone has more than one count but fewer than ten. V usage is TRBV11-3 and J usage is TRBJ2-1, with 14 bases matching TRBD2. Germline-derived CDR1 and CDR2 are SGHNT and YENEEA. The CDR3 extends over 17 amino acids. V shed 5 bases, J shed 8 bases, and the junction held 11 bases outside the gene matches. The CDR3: CASSRGTSGRSNHEQFF. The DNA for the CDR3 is TGTGCCAGCAGCCGAGGGACTAGCGGGAGAAGTAATCATGAGCAGTTCTTC. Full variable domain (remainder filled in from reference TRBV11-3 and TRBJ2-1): EAGVVQSPRYKIIEKKQPVAFWCNPISGHNTLYWYLQNLGQGPELLIRYENEEAVDDSQLPKDRFSAERLKGVDSTLKIQPAELGDSAVYLCASSRGTSGRSNHEQFFGPGTRLTVL.

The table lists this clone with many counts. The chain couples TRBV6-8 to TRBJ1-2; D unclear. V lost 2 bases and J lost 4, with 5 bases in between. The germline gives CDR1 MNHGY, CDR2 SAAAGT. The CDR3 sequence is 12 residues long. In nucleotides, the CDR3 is TGTGCCAGCAGTTACATGGGCTATGGCTACACCTTC. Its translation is CASSYMGYGYTF.

The CDR3 loop is CASSLVRGLLETQYF. CDR3 in DNA: TGCGCCAGCAGCTTGGTGCGGGGGCTACTGGAGACCCAGTACTTC. The chain carries TRBV5-1 and TRBJ2-5; TRBD2 might be the D (7 bases). Trimming removed 0 bases from V and 5 bases from J, with 14 bases in between. Germline V gives CDR1 SGHRS, CDR2 YFSETQ. The CDR3 sequence is 15 residues long.

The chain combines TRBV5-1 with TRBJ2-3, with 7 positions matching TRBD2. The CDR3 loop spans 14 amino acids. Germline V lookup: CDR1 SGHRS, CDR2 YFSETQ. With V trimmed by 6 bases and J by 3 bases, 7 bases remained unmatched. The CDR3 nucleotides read TGCGCCAGCAAAGAACGGGGGGTAACAGATACGCAGTATTTT. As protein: CASKERGVTDTQYF.

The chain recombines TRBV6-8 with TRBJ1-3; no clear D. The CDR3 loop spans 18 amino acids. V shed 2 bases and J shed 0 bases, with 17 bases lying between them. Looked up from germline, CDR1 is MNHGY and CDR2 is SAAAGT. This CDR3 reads CASSYRVWPTDSGNTIYF. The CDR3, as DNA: TGTGCCAGCAGTTACAGGGTATGGCCGACGGACTCTGGAAACACCATATATTTT.